Below, one TCR beta chain is given with its context. What it recognizes is unknown. Researchers reported that TCR beta cDNA libraries carried unique molecular identifiers. TCRdb ran MiXCR on the PCR reads and lists one entry per CDR3 protein. The table has about 760,000 distinct CDR3 sequences, roughly 27% seen once. This sample was included in a study of post-analysis software for immune sequencing data. Findings of the study overall: Controls showed lower frequencies than patients for five TRBV segments, and TRBV5-6, TRBV5-1 and TRBV20-1 were among these.

CDR3 length: 17 residues. Germline CDR1 and CDR2: DFQATT and SNEGSKA (reference sequence). J was trimmed by 1 base and V by 3 bases; bases with no gene match: 14. Material for sequencing was blood. The sequence was collected from a girl between 10 and 17 years old with multiple sclerosis. The chain employs TRBV20-1 and TRBJ1-1; 7 bases agree with TRBD1. The CDR3 loop reads CSASYFGQGERNTEAFF. The CDR3 nucleotides read TGCAGTGCTAGTTACTTCGGGCAGGGGGAGCGGAACACTGAAGCTTTCTTT.